The rows below give T cell receptor beta chains drawn from one sample of a study of Ad26.COV2.S vaccination and SARS-CoV-2 variants. Sequenced by immunoSEQ multiplex PCR; TCRdb stores in-frame clones only, minus some. Here the sample spans approximately 410,000 clones, approximately 90% being singletons. Sequencing used peripheral blood, obtained in a trial of Ad26.COV2.S vaccine versus placebo. The receptor set was obtained from a person between 18 and 59 years old who received the Ad26.COV2.S COVID-19 vaccine or a placebo. Each CDR3 is given with its conserved first and last residue. A D gene is named only where the DNA matches it firmly. The size entry is marked missing in some rows and otherwise reads once, few, many or a size class.

abundance	v_gene	d_gene	j_gene	CDR3nt	CDR3aa
few	TRBV24-1	.	TRBJ2-3	TGTGCCACCAGTGATTTCCATACGCAGTATTTT	CATSDFHTQYF
.	TRBV5-6	TRBD2	TRBJ2-2	TGTGCCAGCAGCTTGGCTAACAGCGGGGGGGCCTCCGGGGAGCTGTTTTTT	CASSLANSGGASGELFF
.	TRBV3-1/TRBV3-2	TRBD2	TRBJ2-3	TGTGCCAGCAGCCAGGGTCTAGCGGGGAGCACAGATACGCAGTATTTT	CASSQGLAGSTDTQYF
.	TRBV29-1	TRBD1	TRBJ2-3	TGCAGCGCCGACAGGGGGAGCACAGATACGCAGTATTTT	CSADRGSTDTQYF
.	TRBV5-8	.	TRBJ2-5	TGTGCCAGCAGCCGAAAAGGTGGACGGCCTGCGGAGACCCAGTACTTC	CASSRKGGRPAETQYF
.	TRBV7-9	TRBD2	TRBJ2-1	TGTGCCAGCAGCTTAGGGGTAGCGGGGGCCGGGAGCTCCTACAATGAGCAGTTCTTC	CASSLGVAGAGSSYNEQFF
.	TRBV28	TRBD2	TRBJ2-3	TGTGCCAGCAGTTTCCAGCGGGGACTAGGTTCAGATACGCAGTATTTT	CASSFQRGLGSDTQYF
.	TRBV3-1/TRBV3-2	.	TRBJ1-2	TGTGCCAGCAGCCAAGCCGGAAGGGAGTATGGCTACACCTTC	CASSQAGREYGYTF
.	TRBV6-5	TRBD1	TRBJ1-2	TGTGCCAGCAGTCGGGGGACAGGGGACTATGGCTACACCTTC	CASSRGTGDYGYTF
.	TRBV5-4	.	TRBJ1-1	TGTGCCAGCAGCTTGAGCGCGGTGAACACTGAAGCTTTCTTT	CASSLSAVNTEAFF
.	TRBV19	TRBD1	TRBJ2-2	TGTGCCAGTAGTGGACGGACAGGGGGATTAAACACCGGGGAGCTGTTTTTT	CASSGRTGGLNTGELFF
once	TRBV27	TRBD2	TRBJ2-7	TGTGCCAGCAGCTCAAAATCGCTTCTAGCGGACATCACCTACGAGCAGTACTTC	CASSSKSLLADITYEQYF
.	TRBV19	TRBD2	TRBJ2-2	TGTGCCAGTAGTAGAGGGGCCCGGGGGGCCGGGGAGCTGTTTTTT	CASSRGARGAGELFF
.	TRBV19	.	TRBJ1-2	TGTGCCAGTACCCCCACCGGACGCTATGGCTACACCTTC	CASTPTGRYGYTF
.	TRBV28	.	TRBJ2-7	TGTGCCAGCAGTTCGGGCCCCCCAGGTGGCTACGAGCAGTACTTC	CASSSGPPGGYEQYF
.	TRBV6-2/TRBV6-3	.	TRBJ2-7	TGTGCCAGCAGTTACTCGTCCGGGTTCCACGAGCAGTACTTC	CASSYSSGFHEQYF
.	TRBV7-6	.	TRBJ2-3	TGTGCCAGCAGCGGGCAGGGGTTCACAGATACGCAGTATTTT	CASSGQGFTDTQYF
.	TRBV7-9	TRBD1	TRBJ2-2	TGTGCCAGCAGCTTAGCCCCGGACAGGCTGAACACCGGGGAGCTGTTTTTT	CASSLAPDRLNTGELFF
.	TRBV12-3/TRBV12-4	TRBD1	TRBJ1-2	TGTGCCACACGCCGGACAGGCGACTATGGCTACACCTTC	CATRRTGDYGYTF
.	TRBV10-3	TRBD1	TRBJ2-2	TGTGCCATCAGTGTCAGGGGGCGCAGTAACACCGGGGAGCTGTTTTTT	CAISVRGRSNTGELFF
.	TRBV3-1/TRBV3-2	.	TRBJ2-7	TGTGCCAGCGGAGTCGGGGCTGCCTACGAGCAGTACTTC	CASGVGAAYEQYF
once	TRBV7-3	TRBD1	TRBJ2-3	TGTGCCAGCAGCCGACAGGGGTGGACAGATACGCAGTATTTT	CASSRQGWTDTQYF
.	TRBV19	TRBD1	TRBJ1-2	TGTGCCAGTAAACAGGGGGCTTCTACCTATGGCTACACCTTC	CASKQGASTYGYTF
.	TRBV5-6	.	TRBJ1-2	TGTGCCAGCAGCTCCCTAACAGGGATCTATGGCTACACCTTC	CASSSLTGIYGYTF
.	TRBV6-2/TRBV6-3	TRBD2	TRBJ2-2	TGTGCCAGCAGTTCCCCGGGGGGGGGAGGCACCGGGGAGCTGTTTTTT	CASSSPGGGGTGELFF
.	TRBV10-3	.	TRBJ1-1	TGTGCCATCAGTGATCCCAGAAAGGGGACTGAAGCTTTCTTT	CAISDPRKGTEAFF
once	TRBV4-2	.	TRBJ2-5	TGTGCCAGCAGCCAAGGTGGTGGGGGGGCGACAGAGACCCAGTACTTC	CASSQGGGGATETQYF
.	TRBV5-4	TRBD1	TRBJ2-2	TGTGCCAGCAGACCCGGAGGACAGGGTTCGAACGGGGAGCTGTTTTTT	CASRPGGQGSNGELFF
.	TRBV7-3	TRBD2	TRBJ2-3	TGTGCCAGCAGCCCCGTTAGAGGCGGGGGTGCCACAGATACGCAGTATTTT	CASSPVRGGGATDTQYF
.	TRBV2	.	TRBJ1-1	TGTGCCAGCAAGGTACAGTTCATGAACACTGAAGCTTTCTTT	CASKVQFMNTEAFF
.	TRBV7-3	.	TRBJ2-2	TGTGCCAGCAGTCTCTCCGGGGGCGACACCGGGGAGCTGTTTTTT	CASSLSGGDTGELFF
.	TRBV19	TRBD1	TRBJ1-1	TGTGCCAGTAGAGGGACAGGGGTCACTGAAGCTTTCTTT	CASRGTGVTEAFF
.	TRBV6-1	.	TRBJ1-2	TGTGCCAGCAGTGAAAATTGGATTGAGGGCTACACCTTC	CASSENWIEGYTF
.	TRBV29-1	.	TRBJ1-5	TGCAGCGTAGCCATAGTAGGAACCGGGGGCCAGCCCCAGCATTTT	CSVAIVGTGGQPQHF
.	TRBV4-1	TRBD1	TRBJ1-5	TGCGCCAGCAGCTCCCGACAGGGGACTCAGCCCCAGCATTTT	CASSSRQGTQPQHF
.	TRBV3-1/TRBV3-2	TRBD1	TRBJ2-7	TGTGCCAGCAGCTCCGGGACAGGCCCCTACGAGCAGTACTTC	CASSSGTGPYEQYF